This T cell receptor beta chain was captured by sequencing in a study of immune evolution from preneoplasia to lung adenocarcinoma. V lost 5 bases, J lost 2 bases, and 14 bases lay in between. CDR1 is MNHEY and CDR2 is SMNVEV in the germline V gene (reference sequence). This CDR3 contains 15 residues. The repertoire was sequenced with immunoSEQ multiplex PCR; TCRdb's copy has only in-frame clones and lacks some. This sample has under 7,500 clones, with roughly 77% found just once. The specimen sequenced was FFPE minimally invasive lung adenocarcinoma tissue. The receptor was isolated from a person aged 70 to 85 with lung adenocarcinoma. The rearrangement joins TRBV27 to TRBJ2-3; D is possibly TRBD1 (6 bases). The CDR3 loop is CASSRRGQNTDTQYF. CDR3 nucleotides: TGTGCCAGCAGTCGCCGCGGACAGAACACAGATACGCAGTATTTT.